This T cell receptor (beta chain) is from a study of neurological immune-mediated disorders. Study findings and constraints: One related-CDR3 cluster, found by phylogenetic grouping, held repertoires of 18 of 34 multiple sclerosis patients and is a possible signature.

The table lists this clonotype with many counts. Its antigen remains unidentified. MiXCR, run by TCRdb on the 5' RACE reads, gives a single entry per CDR3 protein. Here the sample spans 50,000 to 60,000 distinct CDR3 sequences, 2% to 3% being singletons. Germline V lookup: CDR1 SQVTM, CDR2 ANQGSEA. Trimming left V 0 bases short and J 8 bases short, with 13 bases between. This CDR3 has 13 amino acids. PBMCs numbering 2 million and stored at -80 C yielded the unsorted libraries. The source material was PBMCs. The receptor comes from a man aged 45-65 years with multiple sclerosis. The V and J genes are TRBV29-1 and TRBJ1-1, with D perhaps TRBD1 (5 bases). CDR3 nucleotide sequence: TGCAGCGTTGAAGATTCGAAGGGGATCGAAGCTTTCTTT. It codes for CSVEDSKGIEAFF.